This TCR beta chain was sequenced in a study of a mutant IDH1 vaccine in newly diagnosed glioma (dated by TCRdb to 2020 to 2023). Context from the whole study: Of the approximately 30 treated patients, approximately 62% were male and about 40% were female, and a mean age of approximately 40 years was recorded. Before enrollment, most patients had been given radiochemotherapy with temozolomide as standard therapy, while the rest had received either radiotherapy alone or temozolomide alone. Peripheral blood was drawn at six visits: V03 (baseline), V05, V07, V10, V12 and V13. Longitudinal TCRB deep sequencing was performed for 25 to 30 treated patients wherever samples were available for exploratory analyses. The paper's findings and limits, for the study overall: Across multiple MHC alleles, vaccine-induced immune responses were seen in approximately 93% of patients. Selection of PBMC samples for TCRB deep sequencing was based on availability. The authors noted that analyses of patient blood samples could not be reproduced because of sample limitations. Pseudoprogression appeared unrelated to alterations in the top peripheral T cell clonotypes detected by TCRB sequencing.

This clone was seen more than once but under ten times. The target of this receptor is not known. No much larger clone exists at a distance of one base, and base qualities are not known. Counted from cysteine to phenylalanine, this CDR3 has 13 amino acids. Only the CDR3 DNA stays, 39 bases, in frame from base 1. A distance of 16 bases separates the germline ends of V and J, which lose 4 bases and 12 bases respectively. The germline V gene yields SGHNT for CDR1 and YENEEA for CDR2. The time point label of this sample denotes: baseline, week 1 (first vaccination visit). The intended sense of this specimen's treatment or condition label: pre-vaccination baseline after standard-of-care therapy. Donors had newly diagnosed WHO grade 3 or 4 IDH1-mutant astrocytomas with loss of nuclear ATRX. The samples were drawn from NOA16, a multicentre, single-arm, open-label phase I trial in Germany that tested a mutant IDH1 peptide vaccine in humans for the first time. Visit V03 blood draws served as the baseline sample for immunogenicity testing. Genomic DNA for TCRB sequencing was isolated from EDTA blood with the DNeasy Blood and Tissue Kit.

Library construction relied on the immunoSEQ multiplex PCR assay. Rearranged TCR beta chain sequences were amplified using the hsTCRB Kit according to the manufacturer's protocol. An Illumina MiSeq was used to sequence the TCRB libraries. The paper's data handling went like this. The proprietary platform of the kit vendor was used for demultiplexing, trimming and gene mapping. As stored in TCRdb, this immuneACCESS dataset retains in-frame rearrangements with V and J assigned. A fraction of the clones does not appear; measured against another copy, unresolved V genes explain less than half of the discrepancy, and the remainder lacks a known reason. From that table come the V and J calls and clone size; the DNA was used to work out D and trimming. Recorded for this sample are around 67,000 clones; around 83% of them occurred a single time. The biggest ten clones account for 4.6% of the sample.

The V gene is TRBV11-3 and the J gene is TRBJ2-1, and possibly TRBD2, on 6 matching bases. This TCR was sampled from a woman between 18 and 30 years old with glioma. Some clones in this sample may be carry-over from other donors' samples. The material was peripheral blood mononuclear cells (PBMCs), obtained from a glioma patient treated with radiotherapy, temozolomide or both. The CDR3 region has the sequence CASSSELAQGQFF. The nucleotide sequence is given as TGTGCCAGCAGCTCGGAACTAGCCCAGGGGCAGTTCTTC.